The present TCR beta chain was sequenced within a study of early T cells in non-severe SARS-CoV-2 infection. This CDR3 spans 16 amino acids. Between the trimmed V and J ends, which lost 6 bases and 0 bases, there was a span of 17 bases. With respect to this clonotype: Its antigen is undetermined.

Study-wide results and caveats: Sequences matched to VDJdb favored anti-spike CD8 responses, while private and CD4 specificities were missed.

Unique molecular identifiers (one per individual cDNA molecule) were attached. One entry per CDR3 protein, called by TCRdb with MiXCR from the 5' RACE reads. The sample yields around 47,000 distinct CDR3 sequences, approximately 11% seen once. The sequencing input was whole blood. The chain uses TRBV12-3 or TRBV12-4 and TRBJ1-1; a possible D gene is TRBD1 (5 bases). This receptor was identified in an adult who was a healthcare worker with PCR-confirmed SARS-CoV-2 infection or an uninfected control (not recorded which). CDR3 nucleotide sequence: TGTGCCAGCAGGGGAGCCCCGACAGACATGAACACTGAAGCTTTCTTT. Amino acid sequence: CASRGAPTDMNTEAFF.